This TCR beta chain was profiled in a study of T cells in Graves' hyperthyroidism and ophthalmopathy. Amplified regions were TCR beta CDR3 sequences from RNA transcripts. TCR CDR3 underwent first-round RT-PCR with the HTBI primer set. TCRdb reprocessed the multiplex PCR reads with MiXCR, giving one entry per CDR3 protein. There are around 520,000 distinct CDR3 sequences in the sample; 13% to 15% occur only once, and about a sixth lies in the top ten. Uncontrolled infection, other autoimmune disease, pregnancy or lactation barred patients from enrollment. V was pared by 4 bases and J by 9 bases, with 10 bases between. The CDR3 runs to 12 residues. Germline V gene data show CDR1 as MNHNS and CDR2 as SASEGT.

This sequence joins TRBV6-1 and TRBJ2-1; tentatively, D is TRBD1 (5 bases). This TCR came from a young woman with Graves' hyperthyroidism. What was sequenced was blood. In nucleotides, the CDR3 is TGTGCCAGCAGTGTTTTAGGGGTTGAGCAGTTCTTC. It specifies CASSVLGVEQFF.